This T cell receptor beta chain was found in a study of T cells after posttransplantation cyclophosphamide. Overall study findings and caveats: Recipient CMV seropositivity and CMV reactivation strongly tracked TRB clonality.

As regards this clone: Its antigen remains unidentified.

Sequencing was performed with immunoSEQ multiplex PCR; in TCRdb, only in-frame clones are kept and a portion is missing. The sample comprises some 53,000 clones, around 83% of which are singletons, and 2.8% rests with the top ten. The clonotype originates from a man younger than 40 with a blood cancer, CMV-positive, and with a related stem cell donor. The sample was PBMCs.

CDR3 in DNA: TGTGCCAGCAGCCTTGGGCAGCCGAACAATGAGCAGTTCTTC. Its protein is CASSLGQPNNEQFF. This chain joins TRBV4-2 and TRBJ2-1; D remains unclear. CDR1 is LGHNA and CDR2 is YNFKEQ in the germline V gene. Trimming shortened V by 4 bases and J by 5 bases, and 12 bases separated the two germline ends. The CDR3 loop spans 14 amino acids.